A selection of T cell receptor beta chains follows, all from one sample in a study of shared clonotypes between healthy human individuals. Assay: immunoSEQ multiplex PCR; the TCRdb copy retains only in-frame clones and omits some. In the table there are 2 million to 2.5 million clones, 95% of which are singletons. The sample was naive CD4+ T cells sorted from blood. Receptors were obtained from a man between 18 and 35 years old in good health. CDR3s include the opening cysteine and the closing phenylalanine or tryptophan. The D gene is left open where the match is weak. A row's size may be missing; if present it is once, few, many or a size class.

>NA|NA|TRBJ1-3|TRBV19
TGTGCCAGTAGTTTCCGGTCCTCTGGAAACACCATATATTTT
CASSFRSSGNTIYF
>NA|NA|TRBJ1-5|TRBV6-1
TGTGCCAGCAGTCATCAGACAGACCAGCCCCAGCATTTT
CASSHQTDQPQHF
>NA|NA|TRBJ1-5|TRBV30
TGTGCCTGGAGCGGGGGGAGTAGCAATCAGCCCCAGCATTTT
CAWSGGSSNQPQHF
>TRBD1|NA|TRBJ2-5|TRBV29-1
TGCAGCGTTGCAGGGGGAACCCGGGAGACCCAGTACTTC
CSVAGGTRETQYF
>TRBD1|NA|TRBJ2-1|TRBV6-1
TGTGCCAGTAACCGGGACAGGGGTATCAATGAGCAGTTCTTC
CASNRDRGINEQFF
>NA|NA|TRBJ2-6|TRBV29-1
TGCAGCGTCCAAGGGGCGGGAAGCTCTGGGGCCAACGTCCTGACTTTC
CSVQGAGSSGANVLTF
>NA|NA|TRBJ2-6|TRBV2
TGTGCCAGCAAAATAATTGCCAACGTCCTGACTTTC
CASKIIANVLTF
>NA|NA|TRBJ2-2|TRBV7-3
TGTGCCAGCAGCCCAGGGCCGATCACCGGGGAGCTGTTTTTT
CASSPGPITGELFF
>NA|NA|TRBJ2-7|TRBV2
TGTGCCAGCAGTGAATCAGCCCAGGGCGAGCAGTACTTC
CASSESAQGEQYF
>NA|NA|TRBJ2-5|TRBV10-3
TGTGCCATCCCGACGGAAGAGACCCAGTACTTC
CAIPTEETQYF
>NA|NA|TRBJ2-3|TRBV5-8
TGTGCCAGCAGCTTGGGAAGGGTTACAGATACGCAGTATTTT
CASSLGRVTDTQYF
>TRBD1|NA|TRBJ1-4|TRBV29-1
TGCAGCGCTACAGGGGGCGCGGGTGAAAAACTGTTTTTT
CSATGGAGEKLFF
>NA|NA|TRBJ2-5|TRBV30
TGTGCCTGGAGTGGGCAGGGTGACGGGACCCAGTACTTC
CAWSGQGDGTQYF
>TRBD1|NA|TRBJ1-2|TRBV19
TGTGCCAGCTGGGACAGGACGGAAGGCTACACCTTC
CASWDRTEGYTF
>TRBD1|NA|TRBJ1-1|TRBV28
TGTGCCAGCAGAAAGGGACAGAGCTCTGAAGCTTTCTTT
CASRKGQSSEAFF
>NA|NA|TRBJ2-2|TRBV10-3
TGTGCCATCGGGGCCCGAGACACCGGGGAGCTGTTTTTT
CAIGARDTGELFF
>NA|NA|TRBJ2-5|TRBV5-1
TGCGCCAGCAGCTTGGAGGGGGGGCCTACAGAGACCCAGTACTTC
CASSLEGGPTETQYF
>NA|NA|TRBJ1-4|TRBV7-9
TGTGCCAGCAGCCCTTGGGACGCGATCGTAAAACTGTTTTTT
CASSPWDAIVKLFF
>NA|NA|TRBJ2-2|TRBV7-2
TGTGCCAGCAGCTTCCAGGGGGGCACCGGGGAGCTGTTTTTT
CASSFQGGTGELFF
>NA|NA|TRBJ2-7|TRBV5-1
TGCGCCAGCAGCTTGGGCCTGGCAGACGAGCAGTACTTC
CASSLGLADEQYF
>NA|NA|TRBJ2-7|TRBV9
TGTGCCAGCAGCGTAGCCCCTACTTCCTACGAGCAGTACTTC
CASSVAPTSYEQYF
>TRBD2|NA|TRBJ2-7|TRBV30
TGTGCCTGTAGCGGGGTCCTGTTCTACGAGCAGTACTTC
CACSGVLFYEQYF
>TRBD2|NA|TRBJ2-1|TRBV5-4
TGTGCCAGCAGCTTCCCCGGGACTAGCGGTAATGAGCAGTTCTTC
CASSFPGTSGNEQFF
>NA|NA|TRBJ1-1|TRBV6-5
TGTGCCAGCAGTTACAGAGGATACACTGAAGCTTTCTTT
CASSYRGYTEAFF
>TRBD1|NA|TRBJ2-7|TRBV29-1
TGCAGCGTTGCAGAACAGGGGGCCTACGAGCAGTACTTC
CSVAEQGAYEQYF
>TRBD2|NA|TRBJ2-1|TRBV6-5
TGTGCCAGCAGTTACGGCGGGGGGCGCTACAATGAGCAGTTCTTC
CASSYGGGRYNEQFF
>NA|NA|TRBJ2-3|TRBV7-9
TGTGCCAGCAACCCTCGAAATACAGATACGCAGTATTTT
CASNPRNTDTQYF
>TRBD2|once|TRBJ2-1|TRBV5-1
TGCGCCAGCAGCGCAAAACTAGCGGGAGGAAACAATGAGCAGTTCTTC
CASSAKLAGGNNEQFF
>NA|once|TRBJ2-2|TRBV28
TGTGCCAGCAGTTTACCTTTCGGGGGAACCGGGGAGCTGTTTTTT
CASSLPFGGTGELFF
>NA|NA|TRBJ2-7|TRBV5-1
TGCGCCAGCAGCAACGGGATCTACGAGCAGTACTTC
CASSNGIYEQYF
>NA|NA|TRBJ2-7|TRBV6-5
TGTGCCAGCAGTTACTCGATCCGCGCGGCCCACTACGAGCAGTACTTC
CASSYSIRAAHYEQYF
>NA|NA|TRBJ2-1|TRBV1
TGCACCAGCAGCCAAGATCCGAGACCAAACCGCAATGAGCAGTTCTTC
CTSSQDPRPNRNEQFF
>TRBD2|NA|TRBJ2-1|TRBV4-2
TGTGCCAGCAGCCAAGTCGCAGGGACTATCGATGAGCAGTTCTTC
CASSQVAGTIDEQFF
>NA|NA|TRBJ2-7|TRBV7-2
TGTGCCAGCACCCCGGGACTCCTTCCCCCCTACGAGCAGTACTTC
CASTPGLLPPYEQYF
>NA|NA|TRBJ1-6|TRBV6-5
TGTGCCAGCAGTTGGATGGGGACATCAGCACCCCTCCACTTT
CASSWMGTSAPLHF
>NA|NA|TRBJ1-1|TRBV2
TGTGCCAGCAGCGACCGCCGCATGAACACTGAAGCTTTCTTT
CASSDRRMNTEAFF
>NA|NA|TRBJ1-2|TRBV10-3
TGTGCCATCAGTGAGTCGGACACTCGCTATGGCTACACCTTC
CAISESDTRYGYTF
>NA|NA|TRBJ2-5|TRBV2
TGTGCCAGCAGTGAAATGCAGGTCGCAGAGACCCAGTACTTC
CASSEMQVAETQYF
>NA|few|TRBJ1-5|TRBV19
TGTGCCAGTAGATTCGCAGGGAGCAACAATCAGCCCCAGCATTTT
CASRFAGSNNQPQHF
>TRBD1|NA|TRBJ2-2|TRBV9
TGTGCCAGCAGCGTAACATCGGGACAGAGTACCGGGGAGCTGTTTTTT
CASSVTSGQSTGELFF